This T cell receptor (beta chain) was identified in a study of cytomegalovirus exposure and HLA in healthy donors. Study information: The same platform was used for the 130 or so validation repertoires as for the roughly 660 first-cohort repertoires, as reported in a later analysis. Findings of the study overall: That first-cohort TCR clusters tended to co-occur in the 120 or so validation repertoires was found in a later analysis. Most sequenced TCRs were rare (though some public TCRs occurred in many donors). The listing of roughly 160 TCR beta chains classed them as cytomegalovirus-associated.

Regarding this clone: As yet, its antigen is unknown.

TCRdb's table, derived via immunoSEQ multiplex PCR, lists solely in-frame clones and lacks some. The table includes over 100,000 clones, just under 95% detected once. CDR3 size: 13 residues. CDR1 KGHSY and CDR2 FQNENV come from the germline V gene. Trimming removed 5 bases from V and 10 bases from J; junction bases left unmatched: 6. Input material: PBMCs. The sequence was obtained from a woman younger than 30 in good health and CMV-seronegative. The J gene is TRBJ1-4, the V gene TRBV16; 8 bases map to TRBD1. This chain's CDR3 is CASSFGQGRKLFF. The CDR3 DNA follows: TGTGCCAGCAGCTTTGGACAGGGAAGAAAACTGTTTTTT.